The rows below give T cell receptor beta chains drawn from one sample of a study of blood T cells in healthy people across ages. TCRdb fed the 5' RACE reads into MiXCR, producing one record per CDR3 protein. This sample has around 500,000 distinct CDR3 sequences, with 47% found just once. Sequencing input: blood. The receptors were gathered from a man aged 80 or over in good health. CDR3s include the opening cysteine and the closing phenylalanine or tryptophan. A D gene is named only where the DNA matches it firmly. Clone size appears in some rows only: once, few, many, or a class for an expanded clone.

J gene: TRBJ2-3
D gene: TRBD2
clone size: .
V gene: TRBV5-6
CDR3 protein: CASSLRTSGGVTDTQYF
CDR3 DNA: TGTGCCAGCAGCTTACGGACTAGCGGGGGGGTCACAGATACGCAGTATTTT

J gene: TRBJ1-6
D gene: .
clone size: few
V gene: TRBV15
CDR3 protein: CATSRDRGPGSGSPLHF
CDR3 DNA: TGTGCCACCAGCAGAGATCGAGGTCCAGGGTCGGGTTCACCCCTCCACTTT

J gene: TRBJ2-1
D gene: .
clone size: .
V gene: TRBV29-1
CDR3 protein: CSVGSLYNEQFF
CDR3 DNA: TGCAGCGTTGGATCTCTCTACAATGAGCAGTTCTTC

J gene: TRBJ2-7
D gene: .
clone size: .
V gene: TRBV13
CDR3 protein: CASSRTDEQYF
CDR3 DNA: TGTGCCAGCAGCCGCACGGACGAGCAGTACTTC

J gene: TRBJ2-1
D gene: .
clone size: .
V gene: TRBV20-1
CDR3 protein: CSVGHSYNEQFF
CDR3 DNA: TGCAGTGTGGGGCACTCCTACAATGAGCAGTTCTTC

J gene: TRBJ2-3
D gene: .
clone size: .
V gene: TRBV4-3
CDR3 protein: CASSQDPHTDTQYF
CDR3 DNA: TGCGCCAGCAGCCAAGACCCCCACACAGATACGCAGTATTTT

J gene: TRBJ2-7
D gene: .
clone size: .
V gene: TRBV28
CDR3 protein: CASSPQGAVRYEQYF
CDR3 DNA: TGTGCCAGCAGCCCCCAGGGAGCGGTGAGGTACGAGCAGTACTTC

J gene: TRBJ2-1
D gene: TRBD1
clone size: .
V gene: TRBV12-3/TRBV12-4
CDR3 protein: CASSFDRGFEQFF
CDR3 DNA: TGTGCCAGCAGTTTTGACAGGGGGTTCGAGCAGTTCTTC

J gene: TRBJ1-5
D gene: .
clone size: few
V gene: TRBV28
CDR3 protein: CALGRDSNQPQHF
CDR3 DNA: TGTGCCCTGGGCAGGGATAGCAATCAGCCCCAGCATTTT

J gene: TRBJ2-7
D gene: TRBD1
clone size: .
V gene: TRBV5-1
CDR3 protein: CASSLAPGQGANLGLYEQYF
CDR3 DNA: TGCGCCAGCAGCTTGGCCCCGGGACAGGGGGCCAACCTGGGGCTTTACGAGCAGTACTTC

J gene: TRBJ2-3
D gene: .
clone size: .
V gene: TRBV3-1
CDR3 protein: CASSQDDPAGYLTDTQYF
CDR3 DNA: TGTGCCAGCAGCCAAGATGACCCAGCAGGCTACCTCACAGATACGCAGTATTTT

J gene: TRBJ2-1
D gene: .
clone size: once
V gene: TRBV29-1
CDR3 protein: CSVEAVSSYNEQFF
CDR3 DNA: TGCAGCGTTGAAGCGGTTAGCTCCTACAATGAGCAGTTCTTC

J gene: TRBJ2-1
D gene: TRBD1
clone size: .
V gene: TRBV9
CDR3 protein: CASSPRDRQDNNEQFF
CDR3 DNA: TGTGCCAGCAGCCCACGGGACAGACAAGATAACAATGAGCAGTTCTTC

J gene: TRBJ2-1
D gene: TRBD2
clone size: .
V gene: TRBV5-1
CDR3 protein: CASNAGTSGGMNEQFF
CDR3 DNA: TGCGCCAGCAACGCCGGGACTAGCGGGGGAATGAATGAGCAGTTCTTC

J gene: TRBJ2-5
D gene: TRBD1
clone size: .
V gene: TRBV7-9
CDR3 protein: CASSLTGPHETQYF
CDR3 DNA: TGTGCCAGCAGCTTGACAGGGCCCCACGAGACCCAGTACTTC

J gene: TRBJ2-5
D gene: TRBD2
clone size: .
V gene: TRBV10-3
CDR3 protein: CAIRDSGRGGETQYF
CDR3 DNA: TGTGCCATCAGGGATAGCGGGAGGGGCGGAGAGACCCAGTACTTC

J gene: TRBJ1-2
D gene: TRBD1
clone size: .
V gene: TRBV4-1
CDR3 protein: CASSQVYGQGDFNYGYTF
CDR3 DNA: TGCGCCAGCAGCCAAGTATACGGACAGGGGGACTTTAACTATGGCTACACCTTC

J gene: TRBJ2-7
D gene: .
clone size: .
V gene: TRBV7-9
CDR3 protein: CASSSSGGEQYF
CDR3 DNA: TGTGCCAGCAGCTCCAGTGGTGGCGAGCAGTACTTC

J gene: TRBJ2-7
D gene: TRBD2
clone size: .
V gene: TRBV19
CDR3 protein: CASSMRAGGPNEQYF
CDR3 DNA: TGTGCCAGTAGTATGAGGGCGGGAGGGCCCAATGAGCAGTACTTC

J gene: TRBJ2-1
D gene: TRBD2
clone size: many
V gene: TRBV7-9
CDR3 protein: CASTPGGLAGSSYNEQFF
CDR3 DNA: TGTGCCAGCACCCCCGGGGGACTAGCGGGTAGCTCCTACAATGAGCAGTTCTTC

J gene: TRBJ2-7
D gene: .
clone size: few
V gene: TRBV10-2
CDR3 protein: CASSEGLPYEQYF
CDR3 DNA: TGCGCCAGCAGTGAAGGATTACCCTACGAGCAGTACTTC

J gene: TRBJ2-4
D gene: .
clone size: few
V gene: TRBV7-9
CDR3 protein: CASSLLEPIQYF
CDR3 DNA: TGTGCCAGCAGCTTACTAGAGCCCATTCAGTACTTC

J gene: TRBJ2-3
D gene: .
clone size: .
V gene: TRBV2
CDR3 protein: CASSSQDEDTQYF
CDR3 DNA: TGTGCCAGCAGTTCACAGGACGAGGATACGCAGTATTTT

J gene: TRBJ2-3
D gene: .
clone size: few
V gene: TRBV7-9
CDR3 protein: CASSLGGPISDTQYF
CDR3 DNA: TGTGCCAGCAGCTTAGGAGGGCCTATTTCAGATACGCAGTATTTT

J gene: TRBJ2-3
D gene: TRBD1
clone size: .
V gene: TRBV29-1
CDR3 protein: CSARRGLTDTQYF
CDR3 DNA: TGCAGCGCTCGAAGGGGGCTCACAGATACGCAGTATTTT

J gene: TRBJ1-1
D gene: .
clone size: .
V gene: TRBV10-3
CDR3 protein: CATVRDGDTEAFF
CDR3 DNA: TGTGCCACCGTACGGGACGGAGACACTGAGGCTTTCTTT

J gene: TRBJ1-2
D gene: .
clone size: many
V gene: TRBV6-6
CDR3 protein: CASKQGHNYGYTF
CDR3 DNA: TGTGCCAGCAAACAGGGCCATAACTATGGCTACACCTTC

J gene: TRBJ1-2
D gene: .
clone size: .
V gene: TRBV7-9
CDR3 protein: CASKDGDYGYTF
CDR3 DNA: TGTGCCAGCAAGGACGGAGACTATGGCTACACCTTC

J gene: TRBJ1-2
D gene: .
clone size: .
V gene: TRBV7-2
CDR3 protein: CASSLGTPGPYGYTF
CDR3 DNA: TGTGCCAGCAGCTTAGGGACTCCCGGGCCCTATGGCTACACCTTC

J gene: TRBJ1-2
D gene: TRBD1
clone size: few
V gene: TRBV7-2
CDR3 protein: CASSDRGSYGYTF
CDR3 DNA: TGTGCCAGCAGCGACAGGGGTAGCTATGGCTACACCTTC

J gene: TRBJ2-7
D gene: TRBD2
clone size: .
V gene: TRBV6-5
CDR3 protein: CASSKPGLAGGTEQYF
CDR3 DNA: TGTGCCAGCAGTAAACCGGGGCTAGCGGGAGGAACCGAGCAGTACTTC

J gene: TRBJ2-1
D gene: .
clone size: few
V gene: TRBV29-1
CDR3 protein: CSVEFNGVSSYNEQFF
CDR3 DNA: TGCAGCGTTGAATTCAATGGGGTTAGCTCCTACAATGAGCAGTTCTTC

J gene: TRBJ2-7
D gene: TRBD2
clone size: .
V gene: TRBV9
CDR3 protein: CASSVGLAGLYEQYF
CDR3 DNA: TGTGCCAGCAGCGTAGGTCTAGCGGGCCTTTACGAGCAGTACTTC

J gene: TRBJ1-2
D gene: .
clone size: .
V gene: TRBV6-5
CDR3 protein: CASSYGQSNYGCTF
CDR3 DNA: TGTGCCAGCAGTTACGGCCAGTCTAACTACGGCTGCACCTTC

J gene: TRBJ1-2
D gene: .
clone size: .
V gene: TRBV4-3
CDR3 protein: CASSPDGGRGGYTF
CDR3 DNA: TGCGCCAGCAGCCCTGATGGGGGTAGGGGCGGCTACACCTTC

J gene: TRBJ2-3
D gene: .
clone size: .
V gene: TRBV27
CDR3 protein: CASSLWAGVTDTQYF
CDR3 DNA: TGTGCCAGCAGTTTATGGGCCGGAGTCACAGATACGCAGTATTTT

J gene: TRBJ2-5
D gene: TRBD1
clone size: once
V gene: TRBV7-2
CDR3 protein: CASSEGGAGTQYF
CDR3 DNA: TGTGCCAGCAGCGAAGGGGGCGCAGGGACCCAGTACTTC

J gene: TRBJ2-7
D gene: TRBD2
clone size: few
V gene: TRBV10-3
CDR3 protein: CAISVTSGGGSYEQYF
CDR3 DNA: TGTGCCATCAGTGTGACTAGCGGAGGGGGGTCCTACGAGCAGTACTTC

J gene: TRBJ2-1
D gene: TRBD2
clone size: few
V gene: TRBV27
CDR3 protein: CASSLKRGSYNEQFF
CDR3 DNA: TGTGCCAGCAGTTTGAAGCGGGGGAGCTACAATGAGCAGTTCTTC

J gene: TRBJ1-5
D gene: .
clone size: .
V gene: TRBV27
CDR3 protein: CASPLHRVNQPQHF
CDR3 DNA: TGTGCCAGCCCACTTCACAGGGTGAATCAGCCCCAGCATTTT

J gene: TRBJ2-1
D gene: .
clone size: .
V gene: TRBV7-2
CDR3 protein: CASSLGIAREREQFF
CDR3 DNA: TGTGCCAGCAGCTTAGGGATAGCGCGGGAACGTGAGCAGTTCTTC

J gene: TRBJ2-1
D gene: .
clone size: .
V gene: TRBV7-9
CDR3 protein: CASRVATERQFF
CDR3 DNA: TGTGCCAGCAGGGTCGCTACCGAACGACAGTTCTTC